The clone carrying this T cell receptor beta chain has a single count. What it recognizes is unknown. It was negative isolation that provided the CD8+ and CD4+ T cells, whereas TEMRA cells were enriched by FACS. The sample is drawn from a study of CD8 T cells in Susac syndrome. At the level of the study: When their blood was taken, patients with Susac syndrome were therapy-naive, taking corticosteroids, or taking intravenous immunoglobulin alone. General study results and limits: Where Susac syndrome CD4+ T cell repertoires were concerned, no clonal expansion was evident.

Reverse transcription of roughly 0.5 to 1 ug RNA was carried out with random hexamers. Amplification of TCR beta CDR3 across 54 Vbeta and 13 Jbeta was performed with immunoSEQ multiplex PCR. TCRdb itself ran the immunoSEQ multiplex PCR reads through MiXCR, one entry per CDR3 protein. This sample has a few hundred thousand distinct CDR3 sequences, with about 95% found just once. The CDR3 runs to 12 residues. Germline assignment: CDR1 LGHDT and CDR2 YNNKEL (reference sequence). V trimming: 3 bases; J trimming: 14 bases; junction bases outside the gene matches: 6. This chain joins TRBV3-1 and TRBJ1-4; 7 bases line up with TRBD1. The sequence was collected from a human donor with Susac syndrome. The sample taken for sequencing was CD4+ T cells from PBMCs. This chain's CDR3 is CASSQPSGQLFF. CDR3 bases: TGTGCCAGCAGCCAGCCCTCGGGACAGCTGTTTTTT.